This is a list of T cell receptor beta chains from one sample in a study of graft-versus-host responses after intestinal transplantation. No antigen has been assigned to these receptors. Data came from immunoSEQ multiplex PCR; TCRdb stores just in-frame clones and leaves some out. Of about 86,000 clones detected, 88% appear once; the ten largest clones hold approximately 0.28%. The sequenced sample was unstimulated CD4+ T cells sorted from spleen or lymph node cells, obtained before transplant. The receptors stem from a human donor who was the organ donor for an intestinal transplant. The CDR3 runs from the conserved cysteine through the conserved F or W. The D gene is left open where the match is weak. Rows may omit the clone size; those that give it use once, few, many or a size class.

d_gene	v_gene	j_gene	abundance	CDR3nt	CDR3aa
.	TRBV4-3	TRBJ2-3	.	TGCGCCAGCAGCCAAGGGCTAGCAGCAGATACGCAGTATTTT	CASSQGLAADTQYF
TRBD2	TRBV18	TRBJ2-7	.	TGTGCCAGCTCTCGAAACGATCCGGGACTAGCCCCCGAGCAGTACTTC	CASSRNDPGLAPEQYF
.	TRBV5-1	TRBJ2-7	.	TGCGCCAGCAGCTGGACTTCTAGCTCCTACGAGCAGTACTTC	CASSWTSSSYEQYF
.	TRBV6-5	TRBJ2-3	few	TGTGCCAGCAGTTACGTTCGGTATGCAGATACGCAGTATTTT	CASSYVRYADTQYF
.	TRBV7-3	TRBJ2-2	.	TGTGCCAGCAGCTTATTTGGCAGGAAGACCGGGGAGCTGTTTTTT	CASSLFGRKTGELFF
.	TRBV20-1	TRBJ2-5	.	TGCAGTGCTAGAGTAGCAGAGACCCAGTACTTC	CSARVAETQYF
TRBD1	TRBV30	TRBJ1-5	few	TGTGCCTGGAGCACAGGGGGAATAGCCCAGCATTTT	CAWSTGGIAQHF
TRBD2	TRBV7-3	TRBJ2-2	few	TGTGCCAGCAGACCGGGGGGGCTGAACACCGGGGAGCTGTTTTTT	CASRPGGLNTGELFF
.	TRBV10-3	TRBJ2-1	.	TGTGCCATCAGTGTCGGTTCCCGCGTGGATGAGCAGTTCTTC	CAISVGSRVDEQFF
TRBD1	TRBV7-3	TRBJ1-2	.	TGTGCCAGCAGCCAAACGACCGGGACAGGTTACGATGGCTACACCTTC	CASSQTTGTGYDGYTF
TRBD1	TRBV9	TRBJ2-7	few	TGTGCCAGCAGCGTAGTTAAGGGGACAGGACTCTACGAGCAGTACTTC	CASSVVKGTGLYEQYF
TRBD1	TRBV14	TRBJ2-3	.	TGTGCCAGCAGCCAAGTCTTCGGGACAGACACAGATACGCAGTATTTT	CASSQVFGTDTDTQYF
TRBD2	TRBV28	TRBJ2-4	once	TGTGCCAGCAGTTTCCCCCAATCTAGCGGGAGTTCATGGGGATTAAACATTCAGTACTTC	CASSFPQSSGSSWGLNIQYF
.	TRBV11-3	TRBJ1-3	.	TGTGCCAGCAGCTCACCCAGGGCCCGCTCTGGAAACACCATATATTTT	CASSSPRARSGNTIYF
.	TRBV25-1	TRBJ1-2	.	TGTGCCAGCAGTGAGCTAGGTTTGGACAGTTATGGCTACACCTTC	CASSELGLDSYGYTF
TRBD2	TRBV18	TRBJ2-5	.	TGTGCCAGCTCACAGGCCTTCGGGGGGGAAGAGACCCAGTACTTC	CASSQAFGGEETQYF
TRBD2	TRBV27	TRBJ2-2	once	TGTGCCAGCAGTTTTAGTCTAGCGGGAGTAAATGAGAACACCGGGGAGCTGTTTTTT	CASSFSLAGVNENTGELFF
.	TRBV4-1	TRBJ1-1	.	TGCGCCAGCAGCCACATGAACACTGAAGCTTTCTTT	CASSHMNTEAFF
TRBD1	TRBV28	TRBJ1-2	few	TGTGCCAGCAGTGCTATCCAACAGGGGCCCCCGTTCTATGGCTACACCTTC	CASSAIQQGPPFYGYTF
TRBD1	TRBV29-1	TRBJ1-6	.	TGCAGCGTTGAGGGCAAAAGGGGGCGGAATAATTCACCCCTCCACTTT	CSVEGKRGRNNSPLHF
TRBD1	TRBV5-1	TRBJ2-7	.	TGCGCCAGCAGCTCGCTTCGGGAAGACGGGACAGCCTCCTACGAGCAGTACTTC	CASSSLREDGTASYEQYF
TRBD2	TRBV28	TRBJ2-1	.	TGTGCCAGCAGTGAGACTAGCGGGAGGCCGCCCTCGGCCTACAATGAGCAGTTCTTC	CASSETSGRPPSAYNEQFF
.	TRBV2	TRBJ1-6	few	TGTGCCAGCAGGGAGAATTCACCCCTCCACTTT	CASRENSPLHF